Listed here are 5 T cell receptor beta chains from one sample, sequenced in a study of blood T cell repertoires in COVID-19. Measured with immunoSEQ multiplex PCR; TCRdb has only the in-frame clones, and not every one. The sample gives 150,000 to 200,000 clones, roughly 87% of which show up once; about 5% is in the top ten. The sequenced material came from peripheral blood. The receptors were gathered from a human donor in a cohort sampled during active COVID-19.

V and J are TRBV7-2 and TRBJ1-3, with D maybe TRBD1 (6 bases). CDR1 SGHTA and CDR2 FQGNSA come from the germline V gene. This CDR3 is built from 14 residues. V shed 5 bases and J shed 1 base, with 9 bases lying between them. The CDR3 sequence is CASSPTGSGNTIYF. The DNA for the CDR3 is TGTGCCAGCAGCCCCACAGGGTCTGGAAACACCATATATTTT.

The chain combines TRBV15 with TRBJ2-7; 9 nucleotides agree with TRBD1. The germline V gene has CDR1 LNHNV and CDR2 YYDKDF (reference sequence). The J segment lost 4 bases and the V segment lost 2 bases, leaving 9 bases of the junction unmatched. This CDR3 is 16 amino acids long. CDR3 DNA sequence: TGTGCCACCAGCAGATCCCCGGGACAGGGCGGTTACGAGCAGTACTTC. Its protein product is CATSRSPGQGGYEQYF.

J is TRBJ1-2 and V is TRBV3-1 (or the pseudogene TRBV3-2); 11 positions agree with TRBD1. Germline CDR1 reads LGHDT; CDR2 reads YNNKEL (reference sequence). The length of the CDR3 is 18 residues. V was clipped by 0 bases and J by 1 base; unmatched bases: 7. The CDR3 DNA is TGTGCCAGCAGCCAAGACGGACAGGGGGCACTTTTTAACTATGGCTACACCTTC. This encodes CASSQDGQGALFNYGYTF.

This clone was counted between two and nine times. V and J are TRBV7-9 and TRBJ1-1, with 8 positions matching TRBD1. The V gene's germline CDR1 is SEHNR and CDR2 FQNEAQ (reference sequence). Trimming cost V 4 bases and J 7 bases; bases outside gene matches: 8. This CDR3 region has 14 residues. CDR3 amino acids: CASSWADREVEAFF. CDR3 bases: TGTGCCAGCAGCTGGGCGGACAGGGAGGTTGAAGCTTTCTTT.

The chain uses TRBV29-1 and TRBJ2-3; TRBD2 matches 7 bases. CDR3 length: 15 residues. V dropped 1 base and J dropped 2; count of bases not matched to a gene: 6. The germline V gene has CDR1 SQVTM and CDR2 ANQGSEA. The CDR3 DNA reads TGCAGCGTTGAAGCCGCAGCGGGGTTCACAGATACGCAGTATTTT. It translates to CSVEAAAGFTDTQYF.